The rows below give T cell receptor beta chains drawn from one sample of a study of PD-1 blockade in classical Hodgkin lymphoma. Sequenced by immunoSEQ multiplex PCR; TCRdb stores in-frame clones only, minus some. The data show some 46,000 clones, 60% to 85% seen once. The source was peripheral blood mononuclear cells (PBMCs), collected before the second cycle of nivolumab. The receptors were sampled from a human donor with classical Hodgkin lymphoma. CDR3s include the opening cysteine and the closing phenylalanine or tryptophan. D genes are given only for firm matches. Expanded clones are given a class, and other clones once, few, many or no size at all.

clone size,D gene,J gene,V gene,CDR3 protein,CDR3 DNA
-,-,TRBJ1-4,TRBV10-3,CAIRDGQINEKLFF,TGTGCCATCAGGGACGGACAGATTAATGAAAAACTGTTTTTT
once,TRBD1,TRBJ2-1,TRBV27,CASSLLGTVNNEQFF,TGTGCCAGCAGTTTGCTCGGGACAGTAAACAATGAGCAGTTCTTC
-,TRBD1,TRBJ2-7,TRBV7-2,CASSPDRDKSYEQYF,TGTGCCAGCAGCCCCGACAGGGACAAGTCCTACGAGCAGTACTTC
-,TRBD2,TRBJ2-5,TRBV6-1,CASSEGLAVFPGETQYF,TGTGCCAGCAGTGAAGGACTAGCGGTCTTCCCAGGAGAGACCCAGTACTTC
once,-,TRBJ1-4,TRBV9,CASSVSATNEKLFF,TGTGCCAGCAGCGTAAGTGCAACTAATGAAAAACTGTTTTTT
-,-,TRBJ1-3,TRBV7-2,CASSSLPGNTIYF,TGTGCCAGCAGCTCCCTTCCCGGAAACACCATATATTTT
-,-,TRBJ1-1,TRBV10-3,CAISESTGGMNTEAFF,TGTGCCATCAGTGAATCGACAGGAGGTATGAACACTGAAGCTTTCTTT
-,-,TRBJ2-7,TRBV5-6,CASSLEGIRRSYEQYF,TGTGCCAGCAGCTTGGAGGGGATCCGACGCTCCTACGAGCAGTACTTC
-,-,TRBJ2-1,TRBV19,CASTRDATNEQFF,TGTGCCAGTACCCGGGACGCCACCAATGAGCAGTTCTTC
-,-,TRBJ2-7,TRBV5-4,CASSLDIREEQYF,TGTGCCAGCAGCTTGGATATTCGGGAGGAGCAGTACTTC
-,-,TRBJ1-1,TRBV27,CASSLGPHTEAFF,TGTGCCAGCAGCCTAGGACCGCACACTGAAGCTTTCTTT
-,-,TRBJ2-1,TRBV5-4,CASSSGKEVYNEQFF,TGTGCCAGCAGCTCCGGGAAGGAGGTGTACAATGAGCAGTTCTTC
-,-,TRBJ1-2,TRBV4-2,CASSQEIQWGSTF,TGTGCCAGCAGCCAAGAAATACAGTGGGGGTCCACCTTC
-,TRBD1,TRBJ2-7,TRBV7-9,CASRRQGAKEQYF,TGTGCCAGCAGACGACAGGGGGCTAAGGAGCAGTACTTC
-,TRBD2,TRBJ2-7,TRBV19,CASSTRTSGNYEQYF,TGTGCCAGTAGTACCCGGACTAGCGGAAATTACGAGCAGTACTTC
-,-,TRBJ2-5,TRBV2,CASSENAGGGRETQYF,TGTGCCAGCAGTGAAAATGCCGGTGGGGGGCGGGAGACCCAGTACTTC
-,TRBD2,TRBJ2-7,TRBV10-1,CASSTSGASSYEQYF,TGCGCCAGCAGTACTAGCGGGGCGAGCTCCTACGAGCAGTACTTC
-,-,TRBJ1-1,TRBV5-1,CASSLVGMNTEAFF,TGCGCCAGCAGCTTGGTCGGAATGAACACTGAAGCTTTCTTT
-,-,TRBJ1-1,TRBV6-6,CASMTAMMNTEAFF,TGTGCCAGCATGACAGCGATGATGAACACTGAAGCTTTCTTT
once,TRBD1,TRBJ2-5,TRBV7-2,CASNREGQLQETQYF,TGTGCCAGCAACAGAGAGGGACAGTTACAAGAGACCCAGTACTTC
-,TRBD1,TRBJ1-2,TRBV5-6,CASSRTGSGYTF,TGTGCCAGCAGCCGGACAGGGAGTGGCTACACCTTC
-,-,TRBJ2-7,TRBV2,CASMSGLSSYEQYF,TGTGCCAGCATGTCAGGTCTGAGCTCCTACGAGCAGTACTTC
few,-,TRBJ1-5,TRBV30,CAWTEDGTGPQHF,TGTGCCTGGACAGAGGACGGGACTGGGCCCCAGCATTTT
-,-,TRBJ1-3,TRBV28,CASSLYSGNTIYF,TGTGCCAGCAGTCTCTACAGTGGAAACACCATATATTTT
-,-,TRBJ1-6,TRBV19,CASRIRTETNSPLHF,TGTGCCAGTAGGATAAGGACAGAAACGAATTCACCCCTCCACTTT
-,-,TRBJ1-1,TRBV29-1,CSVAGNLGAEAFF,TGCAGCGTTGCAGGGAACCTCGGGGCTGAAGCTTTCTTT
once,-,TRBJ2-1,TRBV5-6,CASSFGTSYNEQFF,TGTGCCAGCAGCTTCGGGACTTCCTACAATGAGCAGTTCTTC
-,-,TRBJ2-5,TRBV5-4,CASSSFTGETQYF,TGTGCCAGCAGCTCGTTCACCGGGGAGACCCAGTACTTC
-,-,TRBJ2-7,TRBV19,CASSIGWGYEQYF,TGTGCCAGTAGTATAGGCTGGGGATACGAGCAGTACTTC
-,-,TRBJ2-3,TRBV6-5,CASTSLGSDTQYF,TGTGCCAGCACTAGCTTGGGTTCAGATACGCAGTATTTT
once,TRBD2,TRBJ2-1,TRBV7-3,CASSPTVAGALGEQFF,TGTGCCAGCAGCCCCACGGTAGCGGGGGCCCTTGGGGAGCAGTTCTTC
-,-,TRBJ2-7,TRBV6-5,CASSLPGLSGEQYF,TGTGCCAGCAGTCTTCCCGGATTAAGTGGCGAGCAGTACTTC
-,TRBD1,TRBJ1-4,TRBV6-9,CASSGTGTTNEKLFF,TGTGCCAGCAGTGGGACAGGGACAACTAATGAAAAACTGTTTTTT
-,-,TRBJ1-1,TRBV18,CASSPSTGDTEAFF,TGTGCCAGCTCACCGTCGACGGGCGACACTGAAGCTTTCTTT
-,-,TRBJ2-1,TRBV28,CASSSSSGLSSYNEQFF,TGTGCCAGCAGTTCGAGTAGCGGCCTTAGCTCCTACAATGAGCAGTTCTTC
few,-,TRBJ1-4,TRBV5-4,CASSPLLGAATNEKLFF,TGTGCCAGCAGCCCCCTCTTAGGGGCAGCAACTAATGAAAAACTGTTTTTT
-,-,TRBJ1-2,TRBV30,CAWSFHTEPRGYTF,TGTGCCTGGAGCTTCCATACTGAGCCGCGTGGCTACACCTTC
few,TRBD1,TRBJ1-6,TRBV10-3,CAARQGADSPLHF,TGTGCCGCAAGACAGGGGGCAGATTCACCCCTCCACTTT
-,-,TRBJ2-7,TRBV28,CASSSLGEQYF,TGTGCCAGCAGCTCACTCGGGGAGCAGTACTTC
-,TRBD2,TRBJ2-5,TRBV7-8,CASSLASGGGETQYF,TGTGCCAGCAGCTTAGCTAGCGGGGGGGGAGAGACCCAGTACTTC
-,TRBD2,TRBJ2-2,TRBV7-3,CASGVPKGTSVTGELFF,TGTGCCAGCGGGGTACCGAAGGGGACTAGCGTCACCGGGGAGCTGTTTTTT
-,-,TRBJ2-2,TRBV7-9,CASSQWGGDTGELFF,TGTGCCAGCAGCCAATGGGGTGGGGACACCGGGGAGCTGTTTTTT
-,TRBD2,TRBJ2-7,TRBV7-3,CASSETPTSAEQYF,TGTGCCAGCAGCGAAACCCCAACTAGCGCCGAGCAGTACTTC
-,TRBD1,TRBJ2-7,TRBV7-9,CASSLGTGRYEQYF,TGTGCCAGCAGCTTAGGGACAGGGAGGTACGAGCAGTACTTC
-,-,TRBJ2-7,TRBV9,CASSVGTGSGDEQYF,TGTGCCAGCAGCGTGGGTACAGGGTCCGGGGACGAGCAGTACTTC
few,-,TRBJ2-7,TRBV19,CARWTNLYEQYF,TGTGCCAGATGGACGAATCTCTACGAGCAGTACTTC
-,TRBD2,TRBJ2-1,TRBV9,CASSVDQAGERGNEQFF,TGTGCCAGCAGCGTAGATCAAGCGGGAGAAAGGGGGAATGAGCAGTTCTTC
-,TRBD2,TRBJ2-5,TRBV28,CASSLLAGQETQYF,TGTGCCAGCAGTTTATTAGCGGGGCAAGAGACCCAGTACTTC
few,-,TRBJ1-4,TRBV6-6,CASSLVRDTNEKLFF,TGTGCCAGCAGTTTGGTTAGGGACACTAATGAAAAACTGTTTTTT
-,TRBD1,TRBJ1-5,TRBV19,CASSMGQVNQPQHF,TGTGCCAGTAGTATGGGACAGGTCAATCAGCCCCAGCATTTT
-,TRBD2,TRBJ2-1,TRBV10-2,CASSGPSGGALEQFF,TGCGCCAGCAGTGGTCCTAGCGGGGGGGCTCTTGAGCAGTTCTTC
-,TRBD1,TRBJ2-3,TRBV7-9,CASRDRLNTDTQYF,TGTGCCAGCAGGGACAGGTTGAACACAGATACGCAGTATTTT
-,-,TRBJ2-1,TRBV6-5,CASSYSGVSSYNEQFF,TGTGCCAGCAGTTACAGCGGAGTCAGCTCCTACAATGAGCAGTTCTTC
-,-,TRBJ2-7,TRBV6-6,CASSTPAGEQYF,TGTGCCAGCAGTACGCCGGCGGGCGAGCAGTACTTC
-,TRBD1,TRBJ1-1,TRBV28,CASSWTGAMNTEAFF,TGTGCCAGCAGTTGGACAGGGGCCATGAACACTGAAGCTTTCTTT